The 26 T cell receptor beta chains below come from one sample, sequenced in a study of T-cell reconstitution after alpha-beta-depleted transplantation in children. Preparation of the TCRbeta library involved a method that used unique molecular identifiers. Using its own MiXCR run on the PCR reads, TCRdb lists one record per CDR3 protein. This table has around 400,000 distinct CDR3 sequences, about 11% appearing once. The source material was PBMCs from the stem cell graft donor, sampled from the stem cell graft. Source of these receptors: a human donor who donated a stem cell graft to a child with acute myeloid leukemia.

In DNA, the CDR3 is TGTGCCAGCAGCCCTTATACAGGGGACGAGCAGTACTTC. Its protein is CASSPYTGDEQYF. The rearrangement links TRBV7-8 to TRBJ2-7; 7 bases agree with TRBD1. This CDR3 is 13 amino acids long. V trimming: 5 bases; J trimming: 5 bases; junction bases outside the gene matches: 6. Germline CDR1 SGHVS, CDR2 FQNEAQ.

This clonotype showed up just a few times. This chain joins TRBV5-1 and TRBJ1-2, with D tentatively TRBD1 (5 bases). Germline V gene sequence: CDR1 SGHRS, CDR2 YFSETQ. Trimming left V 4 bases short and J 0 bases short, with 19 bases between. The CDR3 runs 17 residues. Here the CDR3 reads CASSPDSTAGTNYGYTF. CDR3 DNA sequence: TGCGCCAGCAGCCCCGACAGTACCGCAGGGACTAACTATGGCTACACCTTC.

The chain links TRBV5-1 to TRBJ2-1; TRBD1 might be the D (7 bases). V lost 0 bases and J 9 bases, leaving 31 bases between the germline ends. This CDR3 is 20 amino acids long. CDR1 and CDR2 (germline): SGHRS, YFSETQ. CDR3 region: CASSLGWGEEGALSPLEQFF. The DNA of the CDR3 is TGCGCCAGCAGCTTGGGTTGGGGTGAGGAGGGGGCTTTGAGTCCCCTTGAGCAGTTCTTC.

This clonotype was found many times. V gene TRBV27 combines with J gene TRBJ2-7; D call uncertain. This CDR3 region has 15 residues. Germline assignment: CDR1 MNHEY and CDR2 SMNVEV (reference sequence). The V and J ends lost 5 bases and 2 bases respectively, with 16 bases between them. The CDR3 sequence is CASSTYSVDTYEQYF. Written as DNA, the CDR3 is TGTGCCAGCAGTACCTACAGCGTCGACACCTACGAGCAGTACTTC.

V is TRBV5-1 and J is TRBJ2-7, with 7 bases aligning to TRBD2. Germline V lookup: CDR1 SGHRS, CDR2 YFSETQ. Trimming cost V 4 bases and J 4 bases; bases outside gene matches: 11. The length of the CDR3 is 15 residues. The CDR3 bases are TGCGCCAGCAGCCCAGAGATGGGGGAGGGGTACGAGCAGTACTTC. Its translation is CASSPEMGEGYEQYF.

This clonotype was recorded many times. The J gene is TRBJ2-1, the V gene TRBV7-2, with unresolved D. The V end lost 7 bases, the J end lost 0 bases, and 10 bases lay between the germline ends. The CDR3 consists of 14 residues. The germline V gene has CDR1 SGHTA and CDR2 FQGNSA. The CDR3 sequence is CASKEFSSYNEQFF. As DNA, the CDR3 is TGTGCCAGCAAGGAGTTCAGCTCCTACAATGAGCAGTTCTTC.

V gene TRBV12-3 or TRBV12-4 combines with J gene TRBJ1-3; no definite D call. Trimming removed 3 bases at V and 0 bases at J, with 6 bases between. The CDR3 runs to 14 residues. The DNA of the CDR3 is TGTGCCAGCAGTTTTCAGAGCTCTGGAAACACCATATATTTT. It codes for CASSFQSSGNTIYF.

The rearrangement uses TRBV20-1 and TRBJ2-7, with TRBD1 matching 7 bases. V lost 3 bases and J lost 2; bases outside the gene matches: 7. The CDR3 loop spans 14 amino acids. Germline V lookup: CDR1 DFQATT, CDR2 SNEGSKA (reference sequence). CDR3 DNA: TGCAGTGCTAGGGTCAGGGGGACGACCTACGAGCAGTACTTC. Translating it yields CSARVRGTTYEQYF.

This clonotype was picked up a small number of times. The rearrangement links TRBV7-3 to TRBJ2-7; 7 positions agree with TRBD2. The CDR3 is 15 residues long. Losses at the gene ends were 1 base for V and 3 bases for J; bases not matched to a gene: 6. Germline loops: CDR1 SGHTA, CDR2 FQGTGA. The CDR3: CASSLMGGSVYEQYF. As DNA, the CDR3 is TGTGCCAGCAGCTTAATGGGCGGGAGCGTCTACGAGCAGTACTTC.

This clonotype was counted between two and nine times. V usage is TRBV4-2 and J usage is TRBJ1-1, with D uncertain. The CDR3 is made up of 16 amino acids. The V end lost 1 base, the J end lost 2 bases, and 14 bases lay between the germline ends. Germline V gene lookup returns CDR1 LGHNA and CDR2 YNFKEQ. The CDR3 reads CASSQGNGGQNTEAFF. The CDR3 DNA is TGTGCCAGCAGCCAAGGTAATGGAGGGCAAAACACTGAAGCTTTCTTT.

The chain has TRBV5-5 and TRBJ2-7; D is perhaps TRBD1 (5 bases). CDR3 length: 14 residues. Germline values: CDR1 SGHKS, CDR2 YYEKEE (reference sequence). Trimming cost V 0 bases and J 4 bases, with 11 bases left between them. The CDR3 coding sequence is TGTGCCAGCAGCTTGGAACAATGGACATACGAGCAGTACGTC. Its protein product is CASSLEQWTYEQYV.

This rearrangement joins TRBV7-8 to TRBJ2-7; 13 positions agree with TRBD2. Losses at the gene ends were 5 bases for V and 7 bases for J; bases not matched to a gene: 8. From germline, CDR1 is SGHVS and CDR2 FQNEAQ. CDR3 length: 15 residues. The CDR3 here is CASSKGLAGSEEQYF. CDR3 coding DNA: TGTGCCAGCAGCAAGGGACTAGCGGGAAGTGAGGAGCAGTACTTC.

This clonotype was picked up a small number of times. The rearrangement joins TRBV5-1 to TRBJ2-3; D tentatively fits TRBD1 or TRBD2 (5 bases each). Trimming took off 0 bases at V and 4 bases at J, with 12 bases between the two ends. Germline values: CDR1 SGHRS, CDR2 YFSETQ. The CDR3 extends over 15 amino acids. CDR3 protein: CASSLAGTWADTQYF. In nucleotides, the CDR3 is TGCGCCAGCAGCTTGGCCGGGACGTGGGCAGATACGCAGTATTTT.

The chain recombines TRBV2 with TRBJ1-5; 7 nucleotides line up with TRBD1. This CDR3 contains 16 residues. The V gene end was trimmed by 4 bases and the J gene end by 2 bases; junction bases not matched to a gene: 8. Per the germline V gene, CDR1 is SNHLY and CDR2 is FYNNEI. The CDR3 DNA is TGTGCCAGCAGTGCGCGTGCAGGGGGTGGCAATCAGCCCCAGCATTTT. It translates to CASSARAGGGNQPQHF.

This clonotype appeared a few times. The chain has TRBV5-1 and TRBJ2-1, with 7 nucleotides matching TRBD1. The CDR3 has 14 residues. The ends lost 0 bases at V and 7 bases at J; junction bases unmatched: 4. Per the germline V gene, CDR1 is SGHRS and CDR2 is YFSETQ. For the CDR3, the DNA is TGCGCCAGCAGCTTGGTACAGGGGAAGAATGAGCAGTTCTTC. It translates to CASSLVQGKNEQFF. The variable domain in full, with the rest retrieved from reference TRBV5-1 and TRBJ2-1, is KAGVTQTPRYLIKTRGQQVTLSCSPISGHRSVSWYQQTPGQGLQFLFEYFSETQRNKGNFPGRFSGRQFSNSRSEMNVSTLELGDSALYLCASSLVQGKNEQFFGPGTRLTVL.

This clonotype was seen repeatedly, ten times or more. The chain combines TRBV20-1 with TRBJ1-5, with TRBD1 matching 7 bases. Germline lookup yields CDR1 DFQATT and CDR2 SNEGSKA (reference sequence). V gave up 6 bases and J gave up 4 bases; unmatched junction bases: 12. The CDR3 loop spans 15 amino acids. The chain's CDR3 is CSANLQPGGNQPQHF. The DNA of the CDR3 is TGCAGTGCCAACCTCCAGCCAGGGGGTAATCAGCCCCAGCATTTT.

This clonotype showed up many times. The chain employs TRBV27 and TRBJ1-5; 7 bases match TRBD1. In germline, CDR1 is MNHEY, CDR2 SMNVEV (reference sequence). The CDR3 runs 20 residues. V shed 5 bases and J 1 base; nucleotides not matched to a gene: 20. As DNA, the CDR3 is TGTGCCAGCAGTCCGAGACAGGGAGGGGTCGTGGTCCAAAGCAATCAGCCCCAGCATTTT. As protein: CASSPRQGGVVVQSNQPQHF.

This clonotype was observed many times. The chain links TRBV7-6 to TRBJ2-5; tentatively, D is TRBD1 (6 bases). V shed 7 bases and J shed 9 bases, with 33 bases lying between them. Germline-derived CDR1 and CDR2 are SGHVS and FNYEAQ. The CDR3 covers 18 residues. This CDR3 is CASNEPRGSRGTEGAQYF. Here the CDR3 DNA reads TGTGCCAGCAACGAACCCCGTGGTTCCAGGGGCACAGAAGGGGCCCAGTACTTC.

The V and J genes are TRBV7-2 and TRBJ2-3; 8 bases align to TRBD2. V shed 5 bases and J 1 base; nucleotides not matched to a gene: 5. Per germline, CDR1 SGHTA and CDR2 FQGNSA. The CDR3 has 15 amino acids. CDR3: CASSVSGTRTDTQYF. The CDR3 nucleotides are TGTGCCAGCAGCGTTAGCGGGACCCGCACAGATACGCAGTATTTT.

The V gene is TRBV12-3 or TRBV12-4, the J gene TRBJ2-5; D not resolved. V was clipped by 4 bases and J by 2 bases, with 8 bases between them. The CDR3 has 13 residues. The CDR3 region has the DNA TGTGCCAGCAGTTGGGCCAGTCAAGAGACCCAGTACTTC. Its translation is CASSWASQETQYF.

The chain couples TRBV12-3 or TRBV12-4 to TRBJ2-2; the D is unclear. The V gene lost 2 bases and the J gene lost 7 bases, with 11 bases spanning the gap. The CDR3 totals 14 residues. In DNA, the CDR3 is TGTGCCAGCAGTTTAACCCGACCCCTCGGGGAGCTGTTTTTT. This encodes CASSLTRPLGELFF.

The V gene is TRBV7-9, the J gene TRBJ2-7; the D gene is possibly TRBD1 (6 bases). Germline-derived CDR1 and CDR2 are SEHNR and FQNEAQ (reference sequence). Trimming stripped 4 bases from V and 4 bases from J, with 11 bases between. CDR3 length: 13 residues. CDR3 sequence reads: CASSSTGTYEQYV. As DNA, the CDR3 is TGTGCCAGCAGCTCTACAGGGACATACGAGCAGTACGTC.

The chain combines TRBV29-1 with TRBJ2-2, with 12 bases aligning to TRBD2. V shed 1 base and J 3 bases; nucleotides not matched to a gene: 6. This CDR3 contains 17 residues. Germline CDR1 reads SQVTM; CDR2 reads ANQGSEA. In nucleotides, the CDR3 is TGCAGCGTTGAAGGCTTGGGACTAGCGGGTGACACCGGGGAGCTGTTTTTT. It translates to CSVEGLGLAGDTGELFF.

This clonotype was counted only a few times. The V gene is TRBV20-1, the J gene TRBJ2-2; D may be TRBD1 (6 bases). The V gene lost 3 bases and the J gene lost 1 base, with 6 bases spanning the gap. The CDR3 is made up of 13 amino acids. Germline-derived CDR1 and CDR2 are DFQATT and SNEGSKA (reference sequence). CDR3 amino acids: CSASRGNTGELFF. The CDR3 nucleotides are TGCAGTGCTAGCAGGGGGAACACCGGGGAGCTGTTTTTT.

The gene calls are TRBV6-5 and TRBJ2-1; possibly TRBD2 for D (5 bases). CDR3 size: 13 residues. The V end was cut by 6 bases, the J end by 7 bases, with 13 bases between. Germline CDR1 is MNHEY and CDR2 is SVGAGI. CDR3 in DNA: TGTGCCAGCAGCCGGGCCTCGGGGAATGAGCAGTTCTTC. Translated: CASSRASGNEQFF.

In DNA, the CDR3 is TGTGCCAGCAGTTTTTGGCAGGGATACAATGAGCAGTTCTTC. Its translation is CASSFWQGYNEQFF. The chain uses TRBV12-3 or TRBV12-4 and TRBJ2-1; D is perhaps TRBD1 (5 bases). V gave up 3 bases and J gave up 4 bases, with 10 bases separating them. The CDR3 contains 14 residues.